This T cell receptor (beta chain) was sequenced during a study of breast tumors, draining lymph nodes, adjacent tissues (TCRdb year 2016). Some background on the complete study: In breast cancer patients, the study compared the TCR beta repertoires of tumor, adjacent nontumor tissue and axillary lymph nodes. In human breast cancer, the study set out to assess how tumor, surrounding tissue and draining lymph node repertoires relate to one another and whether T cells might be exchanged between them. Broad study findings and their caveats: The conclusion that tumor T cells originate in lymph nodes was framed as consistent with a hypothesis rather than directly demonstrated. Tumor T-cell repertoires showed less diversity than lymph node repertoires and more diversity than nontumor tissue repertoires, and tumor T-cell repertoires showed preferential V and J gene usage. In luminal-like breast cancer, tumor and nontumor tissue repertoires resembled each other significantly more than in basal-like breast cancer. The data were considered consistent with most tumor T cells being derived from the lymph node and subsequently expanding within tumor tissue.

The lymph node samples were taken from the axillary draining lymph nodes of breast cancer patients. This clonotype was observed many times. The specificity of this receptor is unknown. Per-nucleotide qualities are absent, and no much larger clonotype sits a single base away. The listed sequencing device is Illumina HiSeq 2000. Multiplex PCR amplification was used to build the TCR beta chain libraries. High-throughput sequencing was used to analyze the amplified TCR beta chain products. TCRdb took the public reads, trimmed them with fastp at Q25, ran MiXCR for clone calling and kept in-frame beta chains. Every distinct CDR3 protein forms one entry, paired with its most common genes and DNA. This sample gives approximately 130,000 distinct CDR3 sequences in total; 21% of them show up just once. The biggest ten clones account for about 2.2% of the sample. The source material was axillary lymph node tissue. This TCR derives from a female donor with breast cancer. Some clones in this sample may be carry-over from other donors' samples.

DNA sequence: TGTGCCAGCAGTGTAGTCGGGCATAACACCGGGGAGCTGTTTTTT. Its amino acids are CASSVVGHNTGELFF. The V and J segments used are TRBV2 and TRBJ2-2; the D gene is unclear. The germline V gene provides CDR1 SNHLY and CDR2 FYNNEI. The CDR3 sequence holds 15 residues, the cysteine and phenylalanine included. Kept here is only the CDR3 DNA, which spans 45 bases and is read in frame from base 1. Trimming at the junction amounts to 4 bases on V and 2 bases on J, and the germline ends lie 11 bases apart. Reference TRBV2 and TRBJ2-2 genes cover what lies past the CDR3, so the full variable domain is EPEVTQTPSHQVTQMGQEVILRCVPISNHLYFYWYRQILGQKVEFLVSFYNNEISEKSEIFDDQFSVERPDGSNFTLKIRSTKLEDSAMYFCASSVVGHNTGELFFGEGSRLTVL.